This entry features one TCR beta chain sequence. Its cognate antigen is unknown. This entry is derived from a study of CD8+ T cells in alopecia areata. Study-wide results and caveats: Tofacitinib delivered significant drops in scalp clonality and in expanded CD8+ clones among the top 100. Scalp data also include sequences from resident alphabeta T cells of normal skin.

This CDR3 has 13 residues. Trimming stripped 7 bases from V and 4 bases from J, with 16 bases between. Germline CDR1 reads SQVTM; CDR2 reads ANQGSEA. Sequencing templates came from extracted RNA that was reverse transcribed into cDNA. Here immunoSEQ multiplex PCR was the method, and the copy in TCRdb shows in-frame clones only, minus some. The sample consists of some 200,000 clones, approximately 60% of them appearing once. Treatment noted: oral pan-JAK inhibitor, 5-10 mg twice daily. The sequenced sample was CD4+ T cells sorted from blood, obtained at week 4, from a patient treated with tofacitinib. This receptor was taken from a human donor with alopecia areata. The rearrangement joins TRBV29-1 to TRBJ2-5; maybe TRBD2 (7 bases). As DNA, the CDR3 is TGCAGCGCTCGAGGGGGGGCGGGAGAGACCCAGTACTTC. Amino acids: CSARGGAGETQYF.